A single TCR beta chain is shown here with its context. Antigen specificity is unknown. V shed 2 bases and J shed 7 bases, with 9 bases lying between them. Germline V gives CDR1 MNHEY, CDR2 SVGEGT. The CDR3 runs to 12 residues. The entry originates in a study of T cell responses to AZD1222 COVID-19 vaccine. Study observations and caveats: The donors showed a predominance of white British ancestry and of females, with possible underestimation of clonal diversity.

Profiled with immunoSEQ multiplex PCR; TCRdb holds only in-frame clones, not every one. The repertoire holds 95,000 to 100,000 clones, with just over 85% as singletons. The source was peripheral blood, collected on day 0 of AZD1222 vaccination. This rearrangement joins TRBV6-2 or TRBV6-3 to TRBJ2-7; unclear D gene. The sequence was collected from an adult in good health. The CDR3 sequence: CASSYPRFEQYF. The CDR3 DNA reads as TGTGCCAGCAGTTACCCCCGTTTTGAGCAGTACTTC.